One sample yielded the 10 T cell receptor beta chains listed below, sequenced in a study of blood T cells in healthy people across ages. Through a sample-barcoded 5' primer and a J-beta primer mix, a second PCR was run for roughly 7 to 11 cycles. TCRdb re-analysed the 5' RACE reads in MiXCR, keeping a single row per CDR3 protein. The profile shows about a million distinct CDR3 sequences, about two fifths of them singletons. Sequenced material: blood. The source of these receptors is a man between 18 and 29 years old in good health.

V gene TRBV4-1 combines with J gene TRBJ1-1; no definite D call. CDR1 and CDR2 from the germline V gene are MGHRA and YSYEKL. The CDR3 covers 19 residues. V was pared by 0 bases and J by 1 base, with 21 bases between. This chain's CDR3 is CASSQEERGRHGKNTEAFF. The CDR3 DNA sequence: TGCGCCAGCAGCCAAGAGGAGCGGGGTCGGCACGGAAAGAACACTGAAGCTTTCTTT.

The chain uses TRBV20-1 and TRBJ2-3; 7 positions agree with TRBD2. The CDR3 spans 18 residues. Unmatched junction bases numbered 16, after V lost 1 base and J lost 3 bases. Germline V gene lookup returns CDR1 DFQATT and CDR2 SNEGSKA (reference sequence). In DNA form, the CDR3 reads TGCAGTGCTAGAGTGGGGGGGGAACTGCTAATAGGTACAGATACGCAGTATTTT. Translation: CSARVGGELLIGTDTQYF.

The chain carries TRBV27 and TRBJ2-5, with 10 bases aligning to TRBD2. The CDR3 contains 15 residues. Germline loops: CDR1 MNHEY, CDR2 SMNVEV (reference sequence). The J segment lost 1 base and the V segment lost 9 bases, leaving 8 bases of the junction unmatched. The CDR3 is CASKFSGGSQETQYF. CDR3 nucleotide sequence: TGTGCCAGTAAATTTAGCGGGGGGTCCCAAGAGACCCAGTACTTC.

V and J are TRBV6-5 and TRBJ1-6, with 7 bases matching TRBD1. The CDR3 spans 16 residues. The V segment lost 0 bases and the J segment 7 bases; nucleotides outside the gene matches: 6. CDR1 is MNHEY and CDR2 is SVGAGI in the germline V gene. The chain's CDR3 is CASSYSTQGGNSPLHF. The CDR3 nucleotides are TGTGCCAGCAGTTACTCGACTCAGGGGGGAAATTCACCCCTCCACTTT.

The V gene is TRBV5-4, the J gene TRBJ2-1, with 9 bases aligning to TRBD2. Germline V gene data show CDR1 as SGHNT and CDR2 as YYREEE (reference sequence). The CDR3 is made up of 15 amino acids. V lost 5 bases, J lost 4 bases, and 7 bases stayed unmatched. The DNA for the CDR3 is TGTGCCAGCAGACGGACTAGCGACCCTTACAATGAGCAGTTCTTC. It specifies CASRRTSDPYNEQFF. The entire variable domain, with the rest obtained from reference TRBV5-4 and TRBJ2-1, is as follows: ETGVTQSPTHLIKTRGQQVTLRCSSQSGHNTVSWYQQALGQGPQFIFQYYREEENGRGNFPPRFSGLQFPNYSSELNVNALELDDSALYLCASRRTSDPYNEQFFGPGTRLTVL.

This clonotype was recorded a few times. The CDR3 nucleotides are TGCAGCGCTGACGGGGAGACCCAGTACTTC. This translates into CSADGETQYF. V gene TRBV29-1 combines with J gene TRBJ2-5; no clear D. The V gene's germline CDR1 is SQVTM and CDR2 ANQGSEA. CDR3 length: 10 amino acids. V was cut by 7 bases and J by 5 bases, with 8 bases left in between.

This clonotype turned up a few times. The V call is TRBV20-1, the J call TRBJ1-1; perhaps TRBD1 as D (6 bases). The V gene's germline CDR1 is DFQATT and CDR2 SNEGSKA (reference sequence). The V end lost 2 bases, the J end lost 4 bases, and 14 bases lay between the germline ends. The CDR3 has 14 residues. CDR3 sequence (DNA): TGCAGTGCTAGATCGGGAGGGGGGATCACTGAAGCTTTCTTT. This translates into CSARSGGGITEAFF.

This clonotype came up a few times. The chain carries TRBV3-1 and TRBJ2-1; the D gene is possibly TRBD2 (7 bases). Trimming took off 3 bases at V and 7 bases at J, with 19 bases between the two ends. The CDR3 is 16 amino acids. Germline V gene sequence: CDR1 LGHDT, CDR2 YNNKEL (reference sequence). Here the CDR3 DNA reads TGTGCCAGCAGCCAGGTCGGGGGGCCTCCTTGGAATGAGCAGTTCTTC. Translated, it gives CASSQVGGPPWNEQFF.

The rearrangement joins TRBV6-2 or TRBV6-3 to TRBJ2-3; either TRBD1 or TRBD2 may fit D (6 bases each). Trimming cost V 5 bases and J 0 bases, with 12 bases left between them. Germline V gene data show CDR1 as MNHEY and CDR2 as SVGEGT. CDR3 length equals 15 residues. The CDR3 reads CASSHRRGSTDTQYF. CDR3 coding DNA: TGTGCCAGCAGTCACCGGAGGGGGAGCACAGATACGCAGTATTTT.

The gene calls are TRBV7-2 and TRBJ2-1; TRBD2 might be the D (5 bases). This CDR3 comprises 15 residues. The germline V gene has CDR1 SGHTA and CDR2 FQGNSA. Trimming cost V 2 bases and J 5 bases, with 13 bases left between them. The CDR3: CASSLYGSGDNEQFF. Written as DNA, the CDR3 is TGTGCCAGCAGCTTATATGGGAGCGGAGACAATGAGCAGTTCTTC.